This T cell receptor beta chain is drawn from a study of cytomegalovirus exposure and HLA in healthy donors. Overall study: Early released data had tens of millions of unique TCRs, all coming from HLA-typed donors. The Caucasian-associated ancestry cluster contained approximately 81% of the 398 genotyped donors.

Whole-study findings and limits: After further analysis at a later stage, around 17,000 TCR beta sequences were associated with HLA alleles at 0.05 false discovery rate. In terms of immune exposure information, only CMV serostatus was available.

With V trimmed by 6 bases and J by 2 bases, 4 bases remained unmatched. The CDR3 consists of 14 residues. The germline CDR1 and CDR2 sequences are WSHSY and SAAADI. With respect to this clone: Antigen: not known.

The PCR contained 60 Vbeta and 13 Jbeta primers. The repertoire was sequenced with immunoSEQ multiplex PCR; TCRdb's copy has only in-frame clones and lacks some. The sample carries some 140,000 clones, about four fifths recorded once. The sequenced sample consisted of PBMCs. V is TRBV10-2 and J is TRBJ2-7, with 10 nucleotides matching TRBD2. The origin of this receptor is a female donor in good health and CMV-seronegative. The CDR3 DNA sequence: TGCGCCAGCAGCCCGGGACTAGCGACCTACGAGCAGTACTTC. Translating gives CASSPGLATYEQYF.